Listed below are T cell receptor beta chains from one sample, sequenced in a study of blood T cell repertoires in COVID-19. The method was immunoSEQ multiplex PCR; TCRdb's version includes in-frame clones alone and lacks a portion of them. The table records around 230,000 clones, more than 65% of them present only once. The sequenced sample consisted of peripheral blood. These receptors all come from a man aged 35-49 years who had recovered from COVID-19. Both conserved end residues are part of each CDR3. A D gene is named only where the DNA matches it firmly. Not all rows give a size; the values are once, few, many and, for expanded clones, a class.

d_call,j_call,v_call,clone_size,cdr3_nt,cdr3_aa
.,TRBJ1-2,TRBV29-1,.,TGCAGCGCCACCGATCCGGGGGACTATGGCTACACCTTC,CSATDPGDYGYTF
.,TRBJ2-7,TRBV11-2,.,TGTGCCAGCAGCGCTACTTTGACAGGTCCTACCTCCTACGAGCAGTACTTC,CASSATLTGPTSYEQYF
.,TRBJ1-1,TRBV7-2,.,TGTGCCAGCAGCTTAGCTACCGCGGGCACTGAAGCTTTCTTT,CASSLATAGTEAFF
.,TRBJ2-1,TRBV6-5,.,TGTGCCAGCAGAATAGCGGATTTCTCCTACAATGAGCAGTTCTTC,CASRIADFSYNEQFF
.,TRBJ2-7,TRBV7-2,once,TGTGCCAGCAGCTTAGAGCGTTCCTCCGAGCAGTACTTC,CASSLERSSEQYF
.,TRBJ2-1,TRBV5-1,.,TGCGCCAGCAGCCCTTCCCCTCCGGCGGGTGAGCAGTTCTTC,CASSPSPPAGEQFF
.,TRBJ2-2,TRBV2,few,TGTGCCAGCAGCCCACAGGGAGCCACCGGGGAGCTGTTTTTT,CASSPQGATGELFF
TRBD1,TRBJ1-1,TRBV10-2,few,TGCGCCAGCTCCCAACCGGACAGGGTGAACACTGAAGCTTTCTTT,CASSQPDRVNTEAFF
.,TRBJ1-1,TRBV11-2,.,TGTGCCAGCAGCCCACCGGGAGGGCTCACTGAAGCTTTCTTT,CASSPPGGLTEAFF
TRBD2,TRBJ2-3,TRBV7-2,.,TGTGCCAGCAGCTCCCAGGGACTAGCGGGAGGGGATACGCAGTATTTT,CASSSQGLAGGDTQYF
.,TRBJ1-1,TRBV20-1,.,TGCAGTGCTAGTGCGGGGATGGGTAATGAAGCTTTCTTT,CSASAGMGNEAFF
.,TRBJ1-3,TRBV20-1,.,TGCAGTGCTGCCAGAGGAAACACCATATATTTT,CSAARGNTIYF
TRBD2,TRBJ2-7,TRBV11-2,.,TGTGCCAGCAGCTTAGACCCTAGCGGTTACGAGCAGTACTTC,CASSLDPSGYEQYF
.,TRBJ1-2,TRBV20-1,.,TGCAGTGCAGGCAGGGCCAATGGCTACACCTTC,CSAGRANGYTF
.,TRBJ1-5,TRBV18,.,TGTGCCAGCTCACCATCAGTCAGGGGCGGGGGTCAGCCCCAGCATTTT,CASSPSVRGGGQPQHF
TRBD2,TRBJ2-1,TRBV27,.,TGTGCCAGCAGTCCCTTTCGCGGGAGGGCTGAGTTTGAGCAGTTCTTC,CASSPFRGRAEFEQFF
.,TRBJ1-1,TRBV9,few,TGTGCCAGCAGGGGGGGAAACACTGAAGCTTTCTTT,CASRGGNTEAFF
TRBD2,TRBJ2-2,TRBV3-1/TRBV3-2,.,TGTGCCAGCAAACAAACTAGCGGGAGGGCCGCCGGGGAGCTGTTTTTT,CASKQTSGRAAGELFF
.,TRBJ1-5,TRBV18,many,TGTGCCAGCTCAACAGGGAATTTAGGGAATCAGCCCCAGCATTTT,CASSTGNLGNQPQHF
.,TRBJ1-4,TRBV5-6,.,TGTGCCAGCAGCTTGTATAGAACTAATGAAAAACTGTTTTTT,CASSLYRTNEKLFF
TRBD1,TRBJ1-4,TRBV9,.,TGTGCCAGCAGTCTTGGACAGGGGCCTAATGAAAAACTGTTTTTT,CASSLGQGPNEKLFF
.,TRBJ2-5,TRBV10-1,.,TGCGCCAGCAGTGAGTACAGGGAAGAGACCCAGTACTTC,CASSEYREETQYF
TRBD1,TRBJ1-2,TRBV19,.,TGTGCCAGTAGTATCGTATTTTTGGGGACAGAACATGGCTACACCTTC,CASSIVFLGTEHGYTF
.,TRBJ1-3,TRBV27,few,TGTGCCAGCAGTCCCTTCTCTGGAAACACCATATATTTT,CASSPFSGNTIYF
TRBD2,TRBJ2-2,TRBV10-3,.,TGTGCCATCGGACTCCTACTAGCGGGTCCATTAAACACCGGGGAGCTGTTTTTT,CAIGLLLAGPLNTGELFF
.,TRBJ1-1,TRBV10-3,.,TGTGCCACCGTAGAAGGGGCTAACACTGAAGCTTTCTTT,CATVEGANTEAFF
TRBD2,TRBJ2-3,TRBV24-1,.,TGTGCCACCAGTGCTCGATCAGGGACTAGCGATCAGGAAAGCACAGATACGCAGTATTTT,CATSARSGTSDQESTDTQYF
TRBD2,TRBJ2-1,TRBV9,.,TGTGCCAGCAGCCCCGGGACTAGGGGGTGGAAAGAGCAGTTCTTC,CASSPGTRGWKEQFF
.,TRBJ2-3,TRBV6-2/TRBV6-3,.,TGTGCCAGCAGTTACTCGAGAAAGGCGCGGGCAACGGCCACAGATACGCAGTATTTT,CASSYSRKARATATDTQYF
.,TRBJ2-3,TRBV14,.,TGTGCCAGCAGCCACCGCCAGATCCTTACAGATACGCAGTATTTT,CASSHRQILTDTQYF
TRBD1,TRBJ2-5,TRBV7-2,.,TGTGCCAGCAGCCCACCAGGGGGCGGTTATGAGACCCAGTACTTC,CASSPPGGGYETQYF
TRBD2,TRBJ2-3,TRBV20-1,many,TGCAGCGGGAGGGGGACAGATACGCAGTATTTT,CSGRGTDTQYF
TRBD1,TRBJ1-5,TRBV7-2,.,TGTGCCAGCAGCCGTCCCGGGACAGCGGGCGGCCAGCATTTT,CASSRPGTAGGQHF
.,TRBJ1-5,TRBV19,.,TGTGCCAGTAGCGTACAGGATAGCAATCAGCCCCAGCATTTT,CASSVQDSNQPQHF
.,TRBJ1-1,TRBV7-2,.,TGTGCCAGCAGCCTGGCGGGCATGAACACTGAAGCTTTCTTT,CASSLAGMNTEAFF
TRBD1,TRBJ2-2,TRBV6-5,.,TGTGCCAGCAGCCGACCGGGACAGGGAACCGGGGAGCTGTTTTTT,CASSRPGQGTGELFF
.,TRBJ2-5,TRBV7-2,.,TGTGCCAGCAGCTTATTCGGAGGGCAGGGAGAGACCCAGTACTTC,CASSLFGGQGETQYF
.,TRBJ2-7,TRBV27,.,TGTGCCAGCCCCAGGTCCTACGAGCAGTACTTC,CASPRSYEQYF
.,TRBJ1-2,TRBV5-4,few,TGTGCCAGCAGCCGGGAAAACCCGGGTACCGGCTATGGCTACACCTTC,CASSRENPGTGYGYTF
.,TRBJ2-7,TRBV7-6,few,TGTGCCAGCAGCGGTAAAACAGGAGTGTTTACCTACGAGCAGTACTTC,CASSGKTGVFTYEQYF
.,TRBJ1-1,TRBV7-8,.,TGTGCCAGCAGCCGACGGGTGGGGGGGAACACTGAAGCTTTCTTT,CASSRRVGGNTEAFF
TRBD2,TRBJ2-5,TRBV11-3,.,TGTGCCAGCAGCTTTGGTTCTAGCGGGTTCCAAGAGACCCAGTACTTC,CASSFGSSGFQETQYF
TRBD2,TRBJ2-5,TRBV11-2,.,TGTGCCAGCAGCTTAGGTGCTAGCGGGAGGGGGGGGACCCAGTACTTC,CASSLGASGRGGTQYF
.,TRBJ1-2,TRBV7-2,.,TGTGCCAGCAGCTTAGCGGCGGGGGGCCACTATGGCTACACCTTC,CASSLAAGGHYGYTF